The 31 T cell receptor beta chains presented below share a single source sample, sequenced in a study of T cells expressing NK-cell markers. Reprocessing the 5' RACE reads, TCRdb reports a single entry for every CDR3 protein and omits DNA. The record lists under 600,000 distinct CDR3 sequences, of which the ten most abundant hold under 1.5%. The sample comprised blood T cells: a sorted CD56 or NKG2C T cell subset, CD4+ or CD8+ T cells, or bulk PBMC T cells (not recorded which). These receptor sequences come from a woman aged 45-65 years in good health.

The chain joins TRBV12-3 or TRBV12-4 to TRBJ1-5; lacking DNA, the TRBD1 call made by TCRdb goes unchecked. The CDR3 is made up of 16 amino acids. The CDR3 is CASSLSNNRGHQPQHF.

The chain employs TRBV11-2 and TRBJ1-4. The CDR3 totals 12 residues. Germline V lookup: CDR1 SGHAT, CDR2 FQNNGV. CDR3 residues: CASEGENEKLFF.

The CDR3 loop reads CASSLVLGGREEAFF. V is TRBV7-8 and J is TRBJ1-1; TCRdb's D call of TRBD1 is untestable without DNA. CDR1 and CDR2 (germline): SGHVS, FQNEAQ. The length of the CDR3 is 15 residues.

This chain uses TRBV20-1 with TRBJ2-1; absent DNA, TCRdb's TRBD1 call cannot be checked. Germline V gene sequence: CDR1 DFQATT, CDR2 SNEGSKA (reference sequence). The CDR3 runs to 13 residues. CDR3 amino acids: CSAPPVGEDEQFF.

The chain has TRBV30 and TRBJ1-5. CDR1 and CDR2 from the germline V gene are GTSNPN and SVGIG (reference sequence). The length of the CDR3 is 14 residues. Here the CDR3 reads CAWSEEISNQPQHF.

The V and J genes are TRBV4-2 and TRBJ2-1; no DNA is available, so the TRBD2 call from TCRdb remains unchecked. CDR1 and CDR2 from the germline V gene are LGHNA and YNFKEQ. The CDR3 covers 13 residues. CDR3 in amino acids: CASRSGGINEQFF.

The chain joins TRBV2 to TRBJ1-5. Germline assignment: CDR1 SNHLY and CDR2 FYNNEI. The CDR3 extends over 14 amino acids. The CDR3 sequence is CASSVERGNQPQHF.

The chain carries TRBV5-1 and TRBJ2-3; TCRdb's assignment of TRBD1 cannot be checked, as there is no DNA. The germline gives CDR1 SGHRS, CDR2 YFSETQ. This CDR3 spans 17 amino acids. CDR3: CASSLAGLGGARDTQYF.

The rearrangement links TRBV15 to TRBJ2-7; TCRdb's D gene call, TRBD2, goes unchecked for lack of DNA. Per germline, CDR1 LNHNV and CDR2 YYDKDF (reference sequence). The CDR3 sequence is 15 residues long. CDR3 sequence reads: CATSRPGLAETEQYF.

The gene calls are TRBV6-1 and TRBJ2-4; without DNA, the TCRdb call of TRBD2 cannot be checked. This CDR3 is 12 amino acids long. Germline CDR1 reads MNHNS; CDR2 reads SASEGT. CDR3 in amino acids: CASRREKNIQYF.

CDR3 amino acids: CSVVRDPVNEQFF. The chain combines TRBV29-1 with TRBJ2-1; absent DNA, TCRdb's TRBD1 call cannot be checked. CDR1 and CDR2 (germline): SQVTM, ANQGSEA. There are 13 residues in the CDR3.

This chain uses TRBV12-3 or TRBV12-4 with TRBJ2-5; TCRdb indicates TRBD2, and absent DNA this call remains unverified. This CDR3 region has 15 residues. CDR3 region: CASSLGGRATETQYF.

The V call is TRBV5-1, the J call TRBJ1-6; without DNA, the TCRdb call of TRBD1 cannot be checked. The CDR3 has 16 amino acids. The germline gives CDR1 SGHRS, CDR2 YFSETQ. The CDR3 loop reads CASSWGTGPIYSPLHF.

The rearrangement uses TRBV27 and TRBJ2-1; absent DNA, TCRdb's TRBD2 call cannot be checked. The CDR3 totals 14 residues. In germline, CDR1 is MNHEY, CDR2 SMNVEV (reference sequence). The CDR3 loop is CASTLMGRYNEQFF.

The rearrangement joins TRBV10-3 to TRBJ2-7. CDR1 and CDR2 (germline): ENHRY, SYGVKD. This CDR3 region has 12 residues. CDR3 sequence: CAIREAGYEQYF.

The CDR3 spells CASSSGRAIHETQYF. The J gene is TRBJ2-5, the V gene TRBV12-3 or TRBV12-4; there is no DNA to check the TCRdb D call of TRBD1. CDR3 length: 15 residues.

The rearrangement links TRBV12-3 or TRBV12-4 to TRBJ1-1. There are 16 residues in the CDR3. Here the CDR3 reads CASSTRSGTGDTEAFF.

The CDR3 sequence is CASGLGWEQFF. The chain combines TRBV12-5 with TRBJ2-1. This CDR3 spans 11 amino acids. Germline CDR1 and CDR2: LGHNT and FRNRAP.

The rearrangement links TRBV5-1 to TRBJ2-3; TCRdb's D call, TRBD1, is unchecked because there is no DNA. The CDR3 is 16 amino acids. CDR1 SGHRS and CDR2 YFSETQ come from the germline V gene. CDR3 in amino acids: CASSAYRAASTDTQYF.

The genes are TRBV4-1 and TRBJ1-3; there is no DNA to check the TCRdb D call of TRBD1. There are 17 residues in the CDR3. Germline assignment: CDR1 MGHRA and CDR2 YSYEKL. The chain's CDR3 is CASSQEIRGAPGNTIYF.

The rearrangement uses TRBV29-1 and TRBJ2-1; TCRdb names TRBD2, which stays unverified in the absence of DNA. The length of the CDR3 is 15 residues. Germline V gene data show CDR1 as SQVTM and CDR2 as ANQGSEA. The CDR3 is CSVSPGTRGALGQFF.

This chain uses TRBV2 with TRBJ2-3; TCRdb outputs TRBD2, but without DNA this stays unchecked. Per the germline V gene, CDR1 is SNHLY and CDR2 is FYNNEI. The CDR3 contains 15 residues. This chain's CDR3 is CATSGRAPSTDTQYF.

J is TRBJ1-5 and V is TRBV12-3 or TRBV12-4; TCRdb's D gene call, TRBD1, goes unchecked for lack of DNA. The CDR3 is made up of 14 amino acids. The CDR3 is CASSGTGGVQPQHF.

This sequence joins TRBV5-1 and TRBJ1-3. Germline values: CDR1 SGHRS, CDR2 YFSETQ. The CDR3 extends over 15 amino acids. CDR3: CASSTGVRAGNTIYF.

The rearrangement joins TRBV15 to TRBJ1-3. Germline V gene sequence: CDR1 LNHNV, CDR2 YYDKDF (reference sequence). The CDR3 has 15 residues. The CDR3 is CATSRDLSSGNTIYF.

The V call is TRBV6-5, the J call TRBJ2-2; TCRdb's D call, TRBD2, is unchecked because there is no DNA. The CDR3 runs 18 residues. The V gene's germline CDR1 is MNHEY and CDR2 SVGAGI. The CDR3 here is CASSYLVRGRVNTGELFF.

The CDR3 protein is CSATRQAINNEQFF. This chain links TRBV20-1 with TRBJ2-1; as DNA is missing, the TRBD1 call by TCRdb cannot be tested. In germline, CDR1 is DFQATT, CDR2 SNEGSKA (reference sequence). The CDR3 is 14 residues long.

The gene calls are TRBV29-1 and TRBJ2-2; with no DNA, the TCRdb D assignment of TRBD2 cannot be verified. Per the germline V gene, CDR1 is SQVTM and CDR2 is ANQGSEA. This CDR3 region has 16 residues. CDR3 sequence: CSVSSPVGRLTGELFF.

This sequence joins TRBV12-3 or TRBV12-4 and TRBJ2-2; no DNA is available, so the TRBD2 call from TCRdb remains unchecked. CDR3 length equals 15 residues. CDR3: CASSFGGTNTGELFF.

The chain carries TRBV3-1 and TRBJ1-2; TCRdb proposes TRBD1, but this gene call is untestable without DNA. The germline V gene has CDR1 LGHDT and CDR2 YNNKEL (reference sequence). CDR3 length: 15 amino acids. The chain's CDR3 is CASSQDWTGLVSYTF.

The CDR3: CASSLLQADTQYF. The rearrangement uses TRBV3-1 and TRBJ2-3. This CDR3 region has 13 residues. Germline-derived CDR1 and CDR2 are LGHDT and YNNKEL (reference sequence).